This T cell receptor beta chain was obtained from a study of early T cells in non-severe SARS-CoV-2 infection (dated by TCRdb to about 2021). Context from the whole study: Bulk RNA from unsorted whole blood was used for TCR sequencing, so alpha and beta chains could not be paired. Beyond this particular receptor, the publication reports: Matching against VDJdb was skewed toward anti-spike CD8 responses, likely underestimated virus-specific expansions, and missed private and CD4 specificities.

Libraries were built with 5' RACE. The listed sequencing device is NextSeq 500. The TCR library protocol attached unique molecular identifiers to individual cDNA molecules to correct for sequencing error and PCR bias. Sequencing covered both TCR alpha and beta chains, and within each sample the abundances of alpha and beta sequences were tightly co-correlated. As for the original processing: Decombinator V4 was used to annotate TCR sequences for V gene, J gene and CDR3. TCRs were defined as expanded if a significant change between any two time points was detected under a Poisson model with p below 0.0001. TCR abundances were normalised to the total number of TCRs sequenced per sample and were expressed as counts per million. TRAV1-2 paired with TRAJ12, TRAJ20 or TRAJ33 defined MAIT TCRs, while TRAV10 paired with TRAJ18 defined iNKT TCRs. VDJdb, accessed on 1 November 2021, was searched for TCRs annotated for CMV, EBV and SARS-CoV-2, and TCRs annotated for more than one antigen were excluded. TCRdb trimmed the raw reads at Q25, called clones with MiXCR and kept productive beta chains. Each CDR3 protein gets just one entry, which takes the most common genes and DNA from the rows behind it. The V and J calls follow TCRdb's processing rather than the paper's. The sample contains 56,000 or so distinct CDR3 sequences, roughly 8.2% of them found a single time. About 4.2% of the sample is held by the ten biggest clonotypes.

This was a case-control study nested in a cohort of healthcare workers in London, UK, who had nasopharyngeal swab PCR tests and blood samples taken every week. Healthcare workers were recruited between 23 and 31 March 2020, during the week of the UK lockdown, and were followed weekly for up to roughly 15 weeks. This clonotype was seen a few times. Its antigen is not yet known. Nothing much larger sits one base from this clone, and base qualities are not available. Inclusive of the bounding cysteine and phenylalanine, the CDR3 is 15 residues long. Left in the record is the CDR3 DNA by itself, 45 bases read in frame from the first base. The germline V gene supplies CDR1 SGHVS and CDR2 FQNEAQ. V ends up 1 base short and J 1 base short, with an unmatched junction base count of 2.

Sample: whole blood. The receptor comes from an adult who was a healthcare worker with PCR-confirmed SARS-CoV-2 infection or an uninfected control (not recorded which). The receptor chain draws on TRBV7-8 and TRBJ2-7; 9 middle bases align to TRBD1. In nucleotides, the sequence is TGTGCCAGCAGCTTAGACAGGGGGCCTTCCTACGAGCAGTACTTC. Its translation is CASSLDRGPSYEQYF.